The sample holds a few counts of the clone carrying this T cell receptor (beta chain). The investigators reverse transcribed all of the isolated RNA, so they sequenced expressed TCRB transcripts. Only in-frame clones appear in the TCRdb table, and some are missing; sequencing was by immunoSEQ multiplex PCR. Among about half a million clones listed, more than 9.5% were seen once. This record belongs to a study of beta chain features in type 1 diabetes. The V end was cut by 2 bases, the J end by 7 bases, with 14 bases between. There are 15 residues in the CDR3. CDR1 and CDR2 from the germline V gene are MNHEY and SMNVEV (reference sequence).

The sequence came from a woman younger than 35 in good health. V is TRBV27 and J is TRBJ2-2, with TRBD2 as a possible D gene (5 bases). Input material: naive CD4+ T cells from blood. CDR3 sequence: CASSLRIWESGELFF. CDR3 nucleotide sequence: TGTGCCAGCAGTTTAAGGATTTGGGAGAGCGGGGAGCTGTTTTTT.